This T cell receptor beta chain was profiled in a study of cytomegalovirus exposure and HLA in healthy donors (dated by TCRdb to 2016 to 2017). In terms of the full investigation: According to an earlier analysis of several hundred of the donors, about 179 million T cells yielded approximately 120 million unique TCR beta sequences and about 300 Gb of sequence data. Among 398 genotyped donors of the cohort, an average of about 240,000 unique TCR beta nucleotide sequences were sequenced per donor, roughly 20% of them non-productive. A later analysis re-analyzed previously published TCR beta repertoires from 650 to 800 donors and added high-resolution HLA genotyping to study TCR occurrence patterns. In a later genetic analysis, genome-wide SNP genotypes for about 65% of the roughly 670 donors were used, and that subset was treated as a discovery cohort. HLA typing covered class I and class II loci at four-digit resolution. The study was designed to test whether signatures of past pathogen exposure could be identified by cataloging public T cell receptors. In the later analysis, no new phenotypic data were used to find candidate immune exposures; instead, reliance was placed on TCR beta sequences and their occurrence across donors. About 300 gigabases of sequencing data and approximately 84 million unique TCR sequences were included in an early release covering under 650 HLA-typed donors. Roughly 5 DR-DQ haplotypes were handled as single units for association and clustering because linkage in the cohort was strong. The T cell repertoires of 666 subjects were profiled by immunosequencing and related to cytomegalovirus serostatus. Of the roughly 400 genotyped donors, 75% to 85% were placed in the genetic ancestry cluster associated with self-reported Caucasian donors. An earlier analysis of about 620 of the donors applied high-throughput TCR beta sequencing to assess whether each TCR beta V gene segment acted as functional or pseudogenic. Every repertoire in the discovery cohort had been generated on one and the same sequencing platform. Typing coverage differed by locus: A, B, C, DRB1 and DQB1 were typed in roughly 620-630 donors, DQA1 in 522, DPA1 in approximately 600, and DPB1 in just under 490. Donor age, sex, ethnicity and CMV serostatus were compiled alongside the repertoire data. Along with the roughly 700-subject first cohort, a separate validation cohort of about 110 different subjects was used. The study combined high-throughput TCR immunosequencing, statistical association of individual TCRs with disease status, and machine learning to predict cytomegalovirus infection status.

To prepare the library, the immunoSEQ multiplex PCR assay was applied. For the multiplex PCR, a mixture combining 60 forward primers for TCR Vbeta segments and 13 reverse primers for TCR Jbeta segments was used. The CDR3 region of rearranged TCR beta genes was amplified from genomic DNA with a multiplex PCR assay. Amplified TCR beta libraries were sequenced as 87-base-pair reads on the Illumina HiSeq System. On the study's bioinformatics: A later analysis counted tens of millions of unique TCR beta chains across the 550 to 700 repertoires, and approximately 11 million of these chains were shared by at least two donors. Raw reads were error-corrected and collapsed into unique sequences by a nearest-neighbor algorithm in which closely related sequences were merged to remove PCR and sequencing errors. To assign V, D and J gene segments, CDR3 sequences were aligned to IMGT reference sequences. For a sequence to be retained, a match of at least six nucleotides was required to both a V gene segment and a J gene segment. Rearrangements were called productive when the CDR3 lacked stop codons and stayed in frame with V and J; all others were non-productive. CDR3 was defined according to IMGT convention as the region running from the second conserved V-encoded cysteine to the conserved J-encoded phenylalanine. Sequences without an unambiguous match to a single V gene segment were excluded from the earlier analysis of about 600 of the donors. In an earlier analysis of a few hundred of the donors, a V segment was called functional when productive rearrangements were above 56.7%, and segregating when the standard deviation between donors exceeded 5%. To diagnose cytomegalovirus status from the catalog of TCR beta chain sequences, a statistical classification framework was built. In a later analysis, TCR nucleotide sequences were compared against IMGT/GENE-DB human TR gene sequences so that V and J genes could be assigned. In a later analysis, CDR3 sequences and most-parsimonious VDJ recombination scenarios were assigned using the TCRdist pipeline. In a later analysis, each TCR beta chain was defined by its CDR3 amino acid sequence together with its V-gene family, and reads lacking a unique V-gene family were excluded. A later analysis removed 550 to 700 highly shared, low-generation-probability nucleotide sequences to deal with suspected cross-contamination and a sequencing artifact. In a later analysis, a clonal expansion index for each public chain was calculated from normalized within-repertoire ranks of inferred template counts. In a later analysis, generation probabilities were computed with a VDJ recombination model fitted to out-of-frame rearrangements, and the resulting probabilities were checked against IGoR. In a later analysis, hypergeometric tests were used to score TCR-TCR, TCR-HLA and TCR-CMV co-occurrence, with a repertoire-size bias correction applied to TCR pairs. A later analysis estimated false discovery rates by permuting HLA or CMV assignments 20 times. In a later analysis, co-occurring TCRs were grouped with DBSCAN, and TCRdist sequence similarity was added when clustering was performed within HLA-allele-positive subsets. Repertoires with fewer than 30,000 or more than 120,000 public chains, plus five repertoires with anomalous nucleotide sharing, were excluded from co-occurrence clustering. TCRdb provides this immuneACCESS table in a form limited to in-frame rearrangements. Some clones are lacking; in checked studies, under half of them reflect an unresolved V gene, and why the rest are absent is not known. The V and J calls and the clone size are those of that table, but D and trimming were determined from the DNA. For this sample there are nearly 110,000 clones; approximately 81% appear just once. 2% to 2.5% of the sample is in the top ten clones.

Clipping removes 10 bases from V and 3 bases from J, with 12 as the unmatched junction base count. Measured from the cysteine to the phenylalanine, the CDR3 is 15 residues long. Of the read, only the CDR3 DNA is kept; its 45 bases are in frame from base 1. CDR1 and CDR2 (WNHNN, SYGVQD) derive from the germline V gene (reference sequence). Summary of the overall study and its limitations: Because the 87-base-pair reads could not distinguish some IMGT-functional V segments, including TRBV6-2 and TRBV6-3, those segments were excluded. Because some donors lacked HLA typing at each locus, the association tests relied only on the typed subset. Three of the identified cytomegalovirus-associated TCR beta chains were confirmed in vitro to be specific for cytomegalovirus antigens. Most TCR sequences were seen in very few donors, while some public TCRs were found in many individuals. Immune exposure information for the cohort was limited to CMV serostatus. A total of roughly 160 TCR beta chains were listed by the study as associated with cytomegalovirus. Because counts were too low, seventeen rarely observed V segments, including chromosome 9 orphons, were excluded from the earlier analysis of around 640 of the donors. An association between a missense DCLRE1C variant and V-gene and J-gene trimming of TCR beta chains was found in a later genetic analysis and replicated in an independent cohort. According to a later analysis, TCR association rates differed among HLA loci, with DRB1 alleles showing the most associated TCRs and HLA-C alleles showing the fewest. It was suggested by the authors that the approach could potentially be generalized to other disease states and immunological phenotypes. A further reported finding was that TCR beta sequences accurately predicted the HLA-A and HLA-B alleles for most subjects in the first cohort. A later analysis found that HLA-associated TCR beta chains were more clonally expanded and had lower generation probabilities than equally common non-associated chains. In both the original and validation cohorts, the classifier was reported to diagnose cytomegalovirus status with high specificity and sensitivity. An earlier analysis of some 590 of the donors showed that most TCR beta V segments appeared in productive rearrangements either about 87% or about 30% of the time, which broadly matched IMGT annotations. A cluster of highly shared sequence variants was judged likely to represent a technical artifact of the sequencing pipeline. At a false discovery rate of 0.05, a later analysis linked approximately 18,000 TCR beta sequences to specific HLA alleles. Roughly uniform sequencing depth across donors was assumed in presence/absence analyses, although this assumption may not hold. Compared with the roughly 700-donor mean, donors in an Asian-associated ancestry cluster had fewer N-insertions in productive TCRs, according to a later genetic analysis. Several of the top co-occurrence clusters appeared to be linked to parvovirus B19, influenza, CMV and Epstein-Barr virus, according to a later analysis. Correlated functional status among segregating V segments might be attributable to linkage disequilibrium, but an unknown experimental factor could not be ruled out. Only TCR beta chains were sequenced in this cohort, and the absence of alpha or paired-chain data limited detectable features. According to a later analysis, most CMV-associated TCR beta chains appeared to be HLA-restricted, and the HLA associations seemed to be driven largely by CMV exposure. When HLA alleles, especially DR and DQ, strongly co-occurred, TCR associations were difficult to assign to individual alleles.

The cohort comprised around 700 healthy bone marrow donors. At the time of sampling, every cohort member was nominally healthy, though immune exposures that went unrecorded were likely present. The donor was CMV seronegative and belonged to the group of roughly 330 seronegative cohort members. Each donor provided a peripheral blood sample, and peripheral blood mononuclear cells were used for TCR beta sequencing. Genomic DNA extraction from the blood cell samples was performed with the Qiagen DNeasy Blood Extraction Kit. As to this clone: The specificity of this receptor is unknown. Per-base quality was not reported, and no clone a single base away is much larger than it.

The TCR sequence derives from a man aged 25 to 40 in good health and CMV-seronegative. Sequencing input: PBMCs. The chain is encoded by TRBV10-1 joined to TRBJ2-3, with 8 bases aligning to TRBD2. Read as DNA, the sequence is TGCGCCACCCAAGCGGGGGCCGCGGGGACAGATACGCAGTATTTT. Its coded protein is CATQAGAAGTDTQYF.